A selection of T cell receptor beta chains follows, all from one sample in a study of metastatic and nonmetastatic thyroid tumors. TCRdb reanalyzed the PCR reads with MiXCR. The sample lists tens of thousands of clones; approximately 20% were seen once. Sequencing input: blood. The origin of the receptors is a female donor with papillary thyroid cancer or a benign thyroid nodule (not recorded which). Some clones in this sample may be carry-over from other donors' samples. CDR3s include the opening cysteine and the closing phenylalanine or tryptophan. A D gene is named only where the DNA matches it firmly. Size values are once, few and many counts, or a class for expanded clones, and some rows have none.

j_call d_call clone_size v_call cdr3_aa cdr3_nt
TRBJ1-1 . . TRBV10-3 CAFRDTGPNTEAFF TGTGCGTTCAGGGATACAGGGCCGAACACTGAAGCGTTCTTT
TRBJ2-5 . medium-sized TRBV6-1 CASRTVGRETQYF TGTGCCAGCCGGACGGTAGGAAGGGAGACCCAGTACTTC
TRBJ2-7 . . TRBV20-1 CSAAYLEGGSGSYEQYF TGCAGTGCCGCTTACTTAGAAGGGGGTTCAGGCTCCTACGAGCAGTACTTC
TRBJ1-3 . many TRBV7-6 CASSLGQLSGNTIYF TGTGCCAGCAGCTTAGGGCAACTCTCTGGAAACACCATATATTTT
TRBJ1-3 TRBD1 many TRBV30 CAWRGLPGQVSGNTIYF TGTGCCTGGAGGGGGTTACCGGGACAGGTCTCTGGAAACACCATATATTTT
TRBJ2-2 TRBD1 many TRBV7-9 CASVDRGSTGELFF TGTGCCAGCGTTGACAGGGGGTCCACCGGGGAGCTGTTTTTT
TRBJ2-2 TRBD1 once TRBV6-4 CASRPGQSLPGELFF TGTGCCAGCAGACCGGGACAGTCGTTACCCGGGGAGCTGTTTTTT
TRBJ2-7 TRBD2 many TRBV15 CATSREGGEQQYF TGTGCCACCAGCAGAGAGGGGGGGGAACAGCAGTACTTC
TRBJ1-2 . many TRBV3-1 CASSQSLRKDAAYGYTF TGTGCCAGCAGCCAATCGCTGCGGAAGGATGCGGCCTATGGCTACACCTTC
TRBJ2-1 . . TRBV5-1 CASSLEDPSYNEQFF TGCGCCAGCAGCTTGGAAGACCCCTCCTACAATGAGCAGTTCTTC
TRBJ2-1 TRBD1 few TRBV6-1 CASIPDRVSYNEQLF TGTGCCAGCATCCCTGACAGGGTCTCCTACAATGAGCAGCTCTTC
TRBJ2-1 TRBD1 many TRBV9 CASSGADRGRYNEQFF TGTGCCAGCAGCGGGGCGGACAGGGGGCGTTACAATGAGCAGTTCTTC
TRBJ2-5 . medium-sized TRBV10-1 CASSDGRETQYF TGCGCCAGCAGTGACGGTAGAGAGACCCAGTACTTC
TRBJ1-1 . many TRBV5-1 CASSLGAENTEAFF TGCGCCAGCAGCTTGGGGGCAGAGAACACTGAAGCTTTCTTT
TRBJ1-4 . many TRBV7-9 CASSLAGDEKLFF TGTGCCAGCAGCTTGGCAGGGGATGAAAAACTGTTTTTT
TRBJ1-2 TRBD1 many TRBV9 CASSTRQGAGGYTF TGTGCCAGCAGCACCAGACAGGGGGCGGGCGGCTACACCTTC
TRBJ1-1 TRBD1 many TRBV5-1 CASSLSAGQGAEAFF TGCGCCAGCAGCCTGTCCGCGGGACAGGGCGCTGAAGCTTTCTTT
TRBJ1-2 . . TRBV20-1 CSAFGSGANLPF .
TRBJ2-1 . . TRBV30 CAWSRRGYEQFF TGTGCCTGGAGTCGCAGGGGTTATGAGCAGTTCTTC
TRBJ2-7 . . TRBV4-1 CASSLRVSYEQYF TGCGCCAGCAGCCTGAGGGTCTCCTACGAGCAGTACTTC
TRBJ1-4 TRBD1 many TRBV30 CAWSSGTGDEKLFF TGTGCCTGGAGTTCCGGGACAGGGGATGAAAAACTGTTTTTT
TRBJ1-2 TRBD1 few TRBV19 CASNRQGGKGYTF TGTGCCAGTAACCGACAGGGGGGGAAAGGCTACACCTTC
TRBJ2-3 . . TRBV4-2 CASSQEGAGAGVDTQYF TGTGCCAGCAGCCAAGAGGGGGCGGGGGCTGGAGTGGATACGCAGTATTTT
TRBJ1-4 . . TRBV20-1 CSAGQGTTDEKLFF TGCAGTGCTGGTCAGGGGACTACTGATGAAAAACTGTTTTTT
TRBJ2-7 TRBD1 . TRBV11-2 CASSLDSGTGFYEQYF TGTGCCAGCAGCTTAGATTCCGGGACAGGTTTTTACGAGCAGTACTTC
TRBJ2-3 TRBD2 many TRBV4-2 CASSRTTSGSTDTQYF TGTGCCAGCAGCCGAACGACTAGCGGGAGCACAGATACGCAGTATTTT
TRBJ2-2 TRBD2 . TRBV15 CATSRERSGTGLDSNTGELFF TGTGCCACCAGCAGAGAGAGGAGCGGGACCGGACTTGACTCGAACACCGGGGAGCTGTTTTTT
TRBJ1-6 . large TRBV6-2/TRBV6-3 CASSPGEVSSPLHF TGTGCCAGCAGCCCCGGGGAAGTCTCGTCACCCCTCCACTTT
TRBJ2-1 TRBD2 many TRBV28 CASSLFERGNNEQFF TGTGCCAGCAGTTTATTCGAGCGGGGGAACAATGAGCAGTTCTTC
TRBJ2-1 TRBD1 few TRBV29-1 CSVRPDRGSYNEQFF TGCAGCGTAAGGCCGGACAGGGGGTCCTACAATGAGCAGTTCTTC
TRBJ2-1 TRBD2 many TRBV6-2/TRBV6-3 CASSPGTSDYNEQFF TGTGCCAGCAGTCCCGGGACTAGTGACTACAATGAGCAGTTCTTC
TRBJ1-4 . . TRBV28 CASRPPGQGVEKLFF TGTGCCAGTAGGCCGCCCGGCCAGGGCGTGGAAAAACTGTTTTTT
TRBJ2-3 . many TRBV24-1 CATSDPRDTQYF TGTGCCACCAGTGATCCCCGAGATACGCAGTATTTT
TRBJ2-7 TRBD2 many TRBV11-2 CASSGTSGSVEQYF TGTGCCAGCAGCGGGACTAGCGGGAGTGTTGAGCAGTACTTC
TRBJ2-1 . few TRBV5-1 CASSTEQVGRGDDQFF TGCGCCAGCAGCACTGAACAGGTTGGCAGGGGCGATGATCAGTTCTTC
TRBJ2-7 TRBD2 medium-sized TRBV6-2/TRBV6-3 CASSYGLAVVEQYF TGTGCCAGCAGTTACGGACTAGCGGTAGTCGAGCAGTACTTC
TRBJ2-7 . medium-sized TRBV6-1 CASSERWTVYEQYF TGTGCCAGCAGTGAAAGGTGGACAGTTTACGAGCAGTACTTC
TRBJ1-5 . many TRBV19 CASSIPQGGNQPQHF TGTGCCAGTAGTATCCCCCAGGGAGGAAATCAGCCCCAGCATTTT
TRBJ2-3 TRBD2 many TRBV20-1 CSASGEGTDTQYF TGCAGTGCGTCTGGGGAGGGGACAGATACGCAGTATTTT
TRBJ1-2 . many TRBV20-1 CSARDLRGTGGYTF TGCAGTGCTAGAGATCTAAGGGGGACGGGGGGCTACACCTTC
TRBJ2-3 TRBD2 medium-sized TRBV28 CATTGTSGRSSTDTQYF TGTGCCACCACGGGGACTAGCGGGAGATCTAGCACAGATACGCAGTATTTT
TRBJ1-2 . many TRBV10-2 CASSAGDYGYTF TGCGCCAGCAGCGCTGGCGACTATGGCTACACCTTC
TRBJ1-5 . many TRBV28 CASSFLLQGRQPQHF TGTGCCAGCAGTTTCCTCCTACAGGGCAGGCAGCCCCAGCATTTT